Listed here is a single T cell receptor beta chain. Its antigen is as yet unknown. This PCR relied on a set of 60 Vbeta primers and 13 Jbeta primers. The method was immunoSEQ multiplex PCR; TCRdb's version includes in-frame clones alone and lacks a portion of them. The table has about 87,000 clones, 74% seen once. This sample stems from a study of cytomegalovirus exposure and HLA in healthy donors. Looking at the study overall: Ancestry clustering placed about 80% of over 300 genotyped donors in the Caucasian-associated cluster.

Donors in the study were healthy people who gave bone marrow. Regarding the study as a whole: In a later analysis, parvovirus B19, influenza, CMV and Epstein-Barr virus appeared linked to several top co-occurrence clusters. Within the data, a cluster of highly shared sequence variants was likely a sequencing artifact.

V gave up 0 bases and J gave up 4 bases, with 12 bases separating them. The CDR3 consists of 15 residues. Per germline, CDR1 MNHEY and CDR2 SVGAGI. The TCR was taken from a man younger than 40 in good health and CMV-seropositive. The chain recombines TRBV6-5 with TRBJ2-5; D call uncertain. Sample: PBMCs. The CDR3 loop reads CASSYSLGRGETQYF. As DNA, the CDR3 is TGTGCCAGCAGTTACTCGTTAGGTCGAGGAGAGACCCAGTACTTC.